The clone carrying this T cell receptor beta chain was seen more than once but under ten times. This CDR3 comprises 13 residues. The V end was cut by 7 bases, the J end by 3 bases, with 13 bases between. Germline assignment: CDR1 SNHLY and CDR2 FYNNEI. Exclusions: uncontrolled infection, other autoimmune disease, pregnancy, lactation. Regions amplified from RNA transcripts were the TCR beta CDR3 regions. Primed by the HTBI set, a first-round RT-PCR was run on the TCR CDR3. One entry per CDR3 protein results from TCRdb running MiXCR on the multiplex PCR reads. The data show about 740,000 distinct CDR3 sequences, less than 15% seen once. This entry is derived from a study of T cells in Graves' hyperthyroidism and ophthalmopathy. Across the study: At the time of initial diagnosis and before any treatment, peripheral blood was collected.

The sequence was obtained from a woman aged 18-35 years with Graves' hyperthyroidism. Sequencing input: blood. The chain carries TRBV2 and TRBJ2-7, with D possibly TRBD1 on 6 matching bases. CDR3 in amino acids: CASTGEWDYEQYF. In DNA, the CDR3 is TGTGCCAGCACAGGGGAGTGGGACTACGAGCAGTACTTC.